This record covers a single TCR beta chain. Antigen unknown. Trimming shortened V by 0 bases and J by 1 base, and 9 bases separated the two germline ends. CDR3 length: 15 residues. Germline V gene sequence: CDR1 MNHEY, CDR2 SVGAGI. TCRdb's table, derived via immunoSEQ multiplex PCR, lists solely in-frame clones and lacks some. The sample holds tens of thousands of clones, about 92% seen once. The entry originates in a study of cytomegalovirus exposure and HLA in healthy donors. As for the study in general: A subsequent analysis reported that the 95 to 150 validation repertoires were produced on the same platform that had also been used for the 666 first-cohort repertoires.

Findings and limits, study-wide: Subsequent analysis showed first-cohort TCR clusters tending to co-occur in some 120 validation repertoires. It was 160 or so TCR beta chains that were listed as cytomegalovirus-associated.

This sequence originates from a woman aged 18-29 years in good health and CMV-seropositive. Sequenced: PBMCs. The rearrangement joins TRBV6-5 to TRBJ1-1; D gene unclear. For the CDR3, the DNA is TGTGCCAGCAGTTACTCGAGGGATCCGAACACTGAAGCTTTCTTT. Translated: CASSYSRDPNTEAFF.